The clone carrying this T cell receptor (beta chain) was recorded only once. The antigen remains undetermined. The germline gives CDR1 MGHRA, CDR2 YSYEKL. V was trimmed by 0 bases and J by 4 bases, leaving 11 bases between them. The CDR3 covers 15 residues. The PCR had 60 Vbeta and 13 Jbeta primers. The repertoire was sequenced with immunoSEQ multiplex PCR; TCRdb's copy has only in-frame clones and lacks some. This table holds around 190,000 clones, 70% to 80% found once. The entry originates in a study of cytomegalovirus exposure and HLA in healthy donors. Study background: There were 90 million to 140 million unique TCR beta sequences, drawn from 150 million to 200 million T cells, in an earlier analysis. General study findings and limits: A missense variant in DCLRE1C was later tied to TCR beta V- and J-gene trimming.

Every donor was a healthy person donating bone marrow. V is TRBV4-1 and J is TRBJ2-3; D is perhaps TRBD2 (6 bases). Sequencing was carried out using PBMCs. This TCR came from a woman in her thirties or forties in good health and CMV-seronegative. The CDR3 DNA is TGCGCCAGCAGCCAAGAGCGGGGAGGTTCAGATACGCAGTATTTT. This gives the protein CASSQERGGSDTQYF.